The 2 T cell receptor beta chains listed next were all sequenced from one sample in a study of blood T cell repertoires in COVID-19. Method: immunoSEQ multiplex PCR; TCRdb's copy keeps in-frame clones and lacks some. The table has about 410,000 clones, roughly 88% seen once. The sequenced sample consisted of peripheral blood. These receptors were obtained from a woman aged 25 to 39 with active or convalescent COVID-19.

This chain joins TRBV30 and TRBJ1-4, with D maybe TRBD1 (5 bases). Germline values: CDR1 GTSNPN, CDR2 SVGIG (reference sequence). This CDR3 contains 15 residues. Trimming took 3 bases from V and 0 from J, leaving 11 bases between them. The CDR3 nucleotides read TGTGCCTGGAGCGGAGGGGTTACAACTAATGAAAAACTGTTTTTT. It is translated as CAWSGGVTTNEKLFF.

In its sample, this clone was seen a few times. Different DNA sequences within this sample yield the same CDR3. V gene TRBV18 combines with J gene TRBJ1-1; D not resolved. The CDR3 runs 13 residues. Deletions cut 0 bases from V and 0 bases from J, with 2 bases between. CDR1 KGHSH and CDR2 LQKENI come from the germline V gene. The CDR3 is CASSPPMNTEAFF. The CDR3, as DNA: TGTGCCAGCTCACCACCCATGAACACTGAAGCTTTCTTT.